Listed below are T cell receptor beta chains from one sample, sequenced in a study of blood T cell repertoires in COVID-19. TCRdb's copy holds only in-frame clones and misses some; the assay was immunoSEQ multiplex PCR. The data hold roughly 100,000 clones, with around 84% observed a single time. The sequencing input was peripheral blood. These receptors came from a human donor in a cohort sampled during active COVID-19. CDR3s include the opening cysteine and the closing phenylalanine or tryptophan. The D gene is left open where the match is weak. Some rows mark clone size as missing; the rest say once, few, many or name a class of expanded clone.

NA	TRBJ1-1	NA	TRBV6-5	CASSYKGVNTEAFF	TGTGCCAGCAGTTACAAAGGAGTGAACACTGAAGCTTTCTTT
NA	TRBJ2-3	NA	TRBV5-3	CARSFGGSRGDTQYF	TGTGCCAGAAGCTTTGGGGGGTCCCGTGGAGATACGCAGTATTTT
NA	TRBJ1-4	NA	TRBV27	CASSLATGTSTIGKLFF	TGTGCCAGCAGTTTGGCGACAGGAACGAGTACAATTGGAAAACTGTTTTTT
NA	TRBJ1-2	TRBD1	TRBV3-1/TRBV3-2	CASSPRQGRYGYTF	TGTGCCAGCAGCCCGAGACAGGGGAGGTATGGCTACACCTTC
NA	TRBJ1-1	NA	TRBV29-1	CSARRDTEAFF	TGCAGCGCCCGCCGGGACACTGAAGCTTTCTTT
NA	TRBJ1-5	NA	TRBV4-1	CASSQVVGQGALGHF	NA
NA	TRBJ1-2	TRBD1	TRBV9	CASSPDRNRANYGYTF	TGTGCCAGCAGCCCGGACAGGAATAGAGCTAACTATGGCTACACCTTC
NA	TRBJ1-2	NA	TRBV5-4	CASSLLARSTNYGYTF	TGTGCCAGCAGCTTGCTCGCCCGGTCCACTAACTATGGCTACACCTTC
NA	TRBJ2-2	NA	TRBV10-3	CAISESVGGLITGELFF	TGTGCCATCAGTGAGTCTGTCGGGGGGCTAATCACCGGGGAGCTGTTTTTT
NA	TRBJ1-6	TRBD1	TRBV4-3	CASSQDPATGYSPLHF	TGCGCCAGCAGCCAAGATCCGGCGACAGGGTATTCACCCCTCCACTTT
NA	TRBJ1-4	TRBD1	TRBV28	CASSFTGTGKEKLFF	TGTGCCAGCAGTTTCACTGGGACAGGGAAGGAAAAACTGTTTTTT
NA	TRBJ1-4	TRBD1	TRBV2	CASGTGESEKLFF	TGTGCCAGCGGGACAGGAGAGAGTGAAAAACTGTTTTTT
NA	TRBJ2-1	NA	TRBV3-1/TRBV3-2	CASSQRNEQFF	TGTGCCAGCAGCCAACGCAATGAGCAGTTCTTC
few	TRBJ2-3	NA	TRBV25-1	CASGGSYTDTQYF	TGTGCCAGCGGGGGGAGTTACACAGATACGCAGTATTTT
NA	TRBJ1-1	NA	TRBV5-1	CASSGNTEAFF	TGCGCCAGCAGTGGCAACACTGAAGCTTTCTTT
once	TRBJ2-5	TRBD1	TRBV11-2	CASSLTRQGRAETQYF	TGTGCCAGCAGCTTAACACGACAGGGACGTGCGGAGACCCAGTACTTC
NA	TRBJ2-5	NA	TRBV18	CASSPLEFVETQYF	TGTGCCAGCTCACCATTAGAGTTCGTAGAGACCCAGTACTTC
few	TRBJ2-5	NA	TRBV11-2	CASSSPRGYATQYF	TGTGCCAGCAGCTCGCCCCGAGGCTACGCGACCCAGTACTTC
NA	TRBJ1-6	NA	TRBV7-8	CASSLAAVASSYNSPLHF	TGTGCCAGCAGCTTAGCGGCCGTCGCTAGCTCCTATAATTCACCCCTCCACTTT
NA	TRBJ1-1	TRBD1	TRBV25-1	CASSEPGQLNTEAFF	TGTGCCAGCAGTGAACCGGGACAGCTGAACACTGAAGCTTTCTTT
NA	TRBJ2-7	TRBD2	TRBV7-3	CASSLEAGAYEQYF	TGTGCCAGCAGCTTAGAAGCGGGGGCCTACGAGCAGTACTTC
once	TRBJ2-1	TRBD1	TRBV5-1	CASSRTIGTAYNEQFF	TGCGCCAGCAGCCGGACGATAGGGACAGCCTACAATGAGCAGTTCTTC
NA	TRBJ2-3	TRBD2	TRBV19	CASNAAGLAGGDSTDTQYF	TGTGCCAGTAATGCTGCCGGACTAGCGGGGGGGGACAGCACAGATACGCAGTATTTT
few	TRBJ1-2	TRBD1	TRBV5-4	CASSLPQGGHGYTF	TGTGCCAGCAGCTTGCCACAGGGGGGCCATGGCTACACCTTC
once	TRBJ2-7	TRBD2	TRBV5-1	CASSSKTSGGKSSYEQYF	TGCGCCAGCAGCTCAAAGACTAGCGGGGGGAAGAGCTCCTACGAGCAGTACTTC
NA	TRBJ1-1	TRBD1	TRBV5-1	CASSRGTGAQDTEAFF	TGCGCCAGCAGCCGGGGGACAGGGGCGCAAGACACTGAAGCTTTCTTT
NA	TRBJ2-7	NA	TRBV2	CASSARKQPSYEQYF	TGTGCCAGCAGTGCCCGGAAACAGCCCTCCTACGAGCAGTACTTC
NA	TRBJ1-1	TRBD1	TRBV15	CATSPRGMNTEAFF	TGTGCCACCAGCCCCAGGGGGATGAACACTGAAGCTTTCTTT
once	TRBJ1-1	TRBD1	TRBV2	CASRVTRQGRGTEAFF	TGTGCCAGCAGGGTCACGAGACAGGGGCGGGGGACTGAAGCTTTCTTT
NA	TRBJ2-5	NA	TRBV12-3/TRBV12-4	CASSLGQGETQYF	TGTGCCAGCAGTTTAGGCCAGGGTGAGACCCAGTACTTC
NA	TRBJ1-6	NA	TRBV7-9	CASSLASGVNSPLHF	TGTGCCAGCAGCTTAGCGTCAGGGGTTAATTCACCCCTCCACTTT
NA	TRBJ2-1	TRBD2	TRBV2	CASRELAGGPYNEQFF	TGTGCCAGCAGAGAACTAGCGGGGGGCCCTTACAATGAGCAGTTCTTC
NA	TRBJ2-1	NA	TRBV6-2/TRBV6-3	CASSYLSRFQGLYNEQFF	TGTGCCAGCAGTTACCTGAGCAGGTTCCAGGGGCTTTACAATGAGCAGTTCTTC
NA	TRBJ1-1	NA	TRBV10-3	CATFPGHINTEAFF	TGTGCCACATTCCCGGGACACATTAACACTGAAGCTTTCTTT
NA	TRBJ1-2	NA	TRBV2	CASSVDQGYGYTF	TGTGCCAGCAGTGTAGATCAGGGCTATGGCTACACCTTC
few	TRBJ2-3	TRBD2	TRBV19	CASSIGAGLAPDTQYF	TGTGCCAGTAGTATAGGGGCGGGACTAGCGCCAGATACGCAGTATTTT
NA	TRBJ1-6	NA	TRBV7-9	CASKESSYNSPLHF	TGTGCCAGCAAAGAGAGCTCCTATAATTCACCCCTCCACTTT
NA	TRBJ2-5	NA	TRBV10-1	CASSERHTALYF	TGCGCCAGCAGTGAGAGACATACGGCCCTGTACTTC
NA	TRBJ2-1	TRBD2	TRBV11-1	CASSPSGGVYNEQFF	TGTGCCAGCAGCCCGAGCGGGGGGGTGTACAATGAGCAGTTCTTC
NA	TRBJ2-3	TRBD2	TRBV7-3	CASSLTKRGDTDTQYF	TGTGCCAGCAGCTTAACGAAGCGGGGGGACACAGATACGCAGTATTTT
NA	TRBJ1-2	TRBD1	TRBV2	CASSGTGVDGYTF	TGTGCCAGCAGTGGGACAGGGGTGGATGGCTACACCTTC
NA	TRBJ1-1	TRBD1	TRBV5-1	CASSLLGQGGGNTEAFF	TGCGCCAGCAGCTTGCTAGGACAGGGAGGGGGGAACACTGAAGCTTTCTTT